This passage covers 7 T cell receptor beta chains from one sample sequenced in a study of blood T cell repertoires in COVID-19. Assay used: immunoSEQ multiplex PCR; TCRdb lists only in-frame clones, some missing. The table shows about 95,000 clones, with around 90% occurring only once. Material for sequencing was peripheral blood. These receptors originate from a man between 60 and 75 years old with COVID-19, enrolled during active disease.

This clone has just one count. V and J are TRBV4-1 and TRBJ1-2; D unclear. CDR1 and CDR2 from the germline V gene are MGHRA and YSYEKL. Trimming removed 1 base at V and 4 bases at J, with 13 bases between. CDR3 size: 15 residues. Here the CDR3 DNA reads TGCGCCAGCAGCCAAGGACTTAGGTCGGGCTATGGCTACACCTTC. Its protein is CASSQGLRSGYGYTF.

V gene TRBV2 combines with J gene TRBJ2-7; 11 nucleotides align to TRBD2. The CDR3 loop spans 15 amino acids. Germline V gene data show CDR1 as SNHLY and CDR2 as FYNNEI. Germline trimming cut 7 bases from V and 0 bases from J; bases unmatched to any gene: 5. This CDR3 is CASNSGTSGSYEQYF. The CDR3 DNA sequence: TGTGCCAGCAACTCCGGGACTAGCGGCTCCTACGAGCAGTACTTC.

The gene calls are TRBV5-6 and TRBJ1-1; 12 bases fit TRBD1. V was pared by 3 bases and J by 3 bases, with 9 bases of the junction left unmatched. Germline-derived CDR1 and CDR2 are SGHDT and YYEEEE. This CDR3 is 17 amino acids long. The CDR3 DNA sequence: TGTGCCAGCAGCTCAAGGGACAGGGGGCTTCGGGACACTGAAGCTTTCTTT. Protein sequence: CASSSRDRGLRDTEAFF.

The chain carries TRBV4-3 and TRBJ2-7; D is possibly TRBD1 (6 bases). V gave up 0 bases and J gave up 2 bases, with 14 bases separating them. Germline CDR1 is LGHNA and CDR2 is YSLEER. This CDR3 spans 16 amino acids. The CDR3 sequence: CASSQDYRTDTYEQYF. CDR3 DNA: TGCGCCAGCAGCCAAGATTACAGGACAGATACCTACGAGCAGTACTTC.

The gene calls are TRBV28 and TRBJ2-1, with 10 bases fitting TRBD2. Germline V gives CDR1 MDHEN, CDR2 SYDVKM. The CDR3 is 15 amino acids. V trimming: 7 bases; J trimming: 7 bases; junction bases outside the gene matches: 10. CDR3 nucleotides: TGTGCCAGCACCCCCCGGAATAGCGGGAGGAATGAGCAGTTCTTC. Translation gives CASTPRNSGRNEQFF.

In its sample, this clone was seen once. The chain links TRBV10-1 to TRBJ2-1, with 8 positions matching TRBD2. Germline lookup yields CDR1 WNHNN and CDR2 SYGVQD (reference sequence). V dropped 3 bases and J dropped 6; count of bases not matched to a gene: 4. The CDR3 runs to 14 residues. CDR3 amino acids: CASSDGTSGNEQFF. In DNA form, the CDR3 reads TGCGCCAGCAGTGATGGGACTAGTGGCAATGAGCAGTTCTTC.

The chain has TRBV29-1 and TRBJ1-1; 12 nucleotides agree with TRBD1. Germline CDR1 SQVTM, CDR2 ANQGSEA. The length of the CDR3 is 18 residues. Trimming at V came to 1 base and at J to 5 bases, leaving 14 bases not matched to a gene. CDR3 DNA: TGCAGCGTTGAAGTCCGAGGGGACAGGGGGCGTATATGGACTGAAGCTTTCTTT. Protein sequence: CSVEVRGDRGRIWTEAFF.